This T cell receptor (beta chain) was observed in a study of T cell clusters in autoimmune cytopenias. Study-level points and caveats: Primary autoimmune cytopenia patients seemingly lacked the physiological T cell clusters found in healthy donors.

TRB rearrangements were amplified by touch-down multiplex PCR with mixed TRB-A/B primers. TCRdb re-analyzed the multiplex PCR reads; it lists each CDR3 protein once, without DNA. The sample table sets out 9,000 to 13,000 distinct CDR3 sequences. TRB was amplified from approximately 250 ng of peripheral blood genomic DNA per sample. As regards this clonotype: Its antigen remains unknown.

Germline CDR1 and CDR2: SGHRS and YFSETQ. CDR3 length: 17 amino acids. The sample was also reused in another study, on T cell repertoires in aging, cancer and after chemotherapy. That paper adds: In healthy donors, age-related TCR diversity loss mainly reflected lost richness.

The genes are TRBV5-1 and TRBJ2-1; TCRdb reports TRBD2, a call that lacks DNA to check it against. Sequenced sample: peripheral blood. The sequence came from a human donor in good health. The CDR3 is CASGPQLSGGAYNEQFF.